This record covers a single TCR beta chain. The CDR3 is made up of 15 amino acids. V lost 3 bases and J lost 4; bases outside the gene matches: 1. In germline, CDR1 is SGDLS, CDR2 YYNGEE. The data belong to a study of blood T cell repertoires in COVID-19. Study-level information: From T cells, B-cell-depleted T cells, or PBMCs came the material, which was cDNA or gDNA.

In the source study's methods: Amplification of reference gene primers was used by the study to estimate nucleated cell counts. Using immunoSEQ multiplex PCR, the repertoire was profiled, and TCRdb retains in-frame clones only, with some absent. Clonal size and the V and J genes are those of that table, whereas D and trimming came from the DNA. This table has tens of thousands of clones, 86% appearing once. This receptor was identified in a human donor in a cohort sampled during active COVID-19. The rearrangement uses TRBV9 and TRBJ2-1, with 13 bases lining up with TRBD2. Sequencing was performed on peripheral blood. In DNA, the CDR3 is TGTGCCAGCAGCGCACTAGCGGGGGGGTACAATGAGCAGTTCTTC. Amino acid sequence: CASSALAGGYNEQFF.